Below, one T cell receptor beta chain is given with its context. Amplification used 60 Vbeta primers and 13 Jbeta primers. Libraries were prepared by immunoSEQ multiplex PCR; TCRdb keeps only in-frame clonotypes and omits some of them. The sample holds about 140,000 clones; 75% to 80% are singletons and the top ten take 4.5% to 6%. This sample was included in a study of cytomegalovirus exposure and HLA in healthy donors. Across the study: Tens of millions of unique TCRs, all from HLA-typed donors, were included in an early release of the data.

The receptor comes from a woman between 50 and 59 years old in good health and CMV-seronegative. The sequencing sample was made of PBMCs.

The CDR3 here is CASSELGATNTEAFF. The CDR3 DNA sequence: TGTGCCAGCAGTGAACTGGGGGCGACGAACACTGAAGCTTTCTTT. The J gene is TRBJ1-1, the V gene TRBV2, with a weak D call TRBD1 (6 bases). The CDR3 spans 15 residues. V shed 2 bases and J shed 1 base, with 11 bases lying between them. CDR1 is SNHLY and CDR2 is FYNNEI in the germline V gene.